The clone carrying this TCR beta chain was found many times. Its antigen is currently unknown. The CDR3 contains 14 residues. V was clipped by 6 bases and J by 8 bases, with 20 bases between them. From germline, CDR1 is DFQATT and CDR2 SNEGSKA (reference sequence). Preparation of the TCRbeta library was carried out with unique molecular identifiers. TCRdb processed the PCR reads anew with MiXCR; each CDR3 protein has one entry. The data hold 480,000 or so distinct CDR3 sequences, with over 9.5% observed a single time. The sample originates from a study of T-cell reconstitution after alpha-beta-depleted transplantation in children. Study findings and constraints: It was reported that alpha-beta T cells came from several hundred expanded graft clones (about two months after transplant). One year post-transplant, T-cell counts and diversity were largely derived from T cells produced anew.

The chain is built from TRBV20-1 and TRBJ2-1; tentative D call: TRBD2 (6 bases). Sample: PBMCs, taken before TCRalphabeta/CD19-depleted stem cell transplant. This sequence originates from a child aged 2 to 10 with inherited bone marrow failure, due to receive a stem cell transplant. In DNA form, the CDR3 reads TGCAGTGCCAGATGGCCGGGACTCTTCCATGAGCAGTTCTTC. The encoded protein is CSARWPGLFHEQFF.